The 8 T cell receptor beta chains in this list originate from one sample, sequenced in a study of early T cells in non-severe SARS-CoV-2 infection. TCRdb processed the 5' RACE reads anew with MiXCR; each CDR3 protein has one entry. The table records more than 85,000 distinct CDR3 sequences, around a sixth of them present only once. Sequencing input: whole blood. The receptors derive from an adult who was a healthcare worker with PCR-confirmed SARS-CoV-2 infection or an uninfected control (not recorded which).

This clonotype appeared once. V and J are TRBV10-3 and TRBJ2-7; maybe TRBD1 (6 bases). Germline CDR1 is ENHRY and CDR2 is SYGVKD. V was cut by 4 bases and J by 7 bases, with 11 bases left in between. The CDR3 runs 12 residues. CDR3 in amino acids: CAISGTGYEQYF. The DNA for the CDR3 is TGTGCCATCAGTGGTACAGGGTATGAGCAGTACTTC.

V usage is TRBV7-2 and J usage is TRBJ1-1, with D maybe TRBD1 (5 bases). With 5 bases removed from V and 10 bases from J, the gap between germline ends came to 20 bases. Germline CDR1 and CDR2: SGHTA and FQGNSA. The CDR3 runs to 14 residues. CDR3 sequence: CASSPWDSRRGAFF. CDR3 nucleotides: TGTGCCAGCAGCCCCTGGGACTCGAGAAGGGGAGCTTTCTTT.

This clonotype turned up a few times. The V and J genes are TRBV6-6 and TRBJ1-4; D not resolved. In germline, CDR1 is MNHNY, CDR2 SVGAGI (reference sequence). Between the trimmed V and J ends, which lost 2 bases and 7 bases, there was a span of 17 bases. The length of the CDR3 is 16 residues. In DNA form, the CDR3 reads TGTGCCAGCAGTTACAATGTCGGAGGGCTCCCTGAAAAACTGTTTTTT. This gives the protein CASSYNVGGLPEKLFF.

The chain uses TRBV7-9 and TRBJ1-4; D not resolved. This CDR3 comprises 14 residues. The V end lost 3 bases, the J end lost 8 bases, and 13 bases lay between the germline ends. The germline V gene has CDR1 SEHNR and CDR2 FQNEAQ (reference sequence). The DNA for the CDR3 is TGTGCCAGCAGCTTTCGCCCTCATGAAGAAAAACTGTTTTTT. Translating it yields CASSFRPHEEKLFF.

Only a few counts were recorded for this clonotype. The CDR3 loop is CASEGTSGGTDTQYF. DNA of the CDR3: TGTGCCAGCGAGGGGACTAGCGGGGGCACAGATACGCAGTATTTT. The chain uses TRBV6-1 and TRBJ2-3; TRBD2 matches at 13 bases. Germline CDR1 is MNHNS and CDR2 is SASEGT. There are 15 residues in the CDR3. The trim removed 8 bases at V and 1 base at J, leaving 3 bases unmatched.

The rearrangement joins TRBV29-1 to TRBJ2-2, with TRBD1 identical over 7 bases. Looked up from germline, CDR1 is SQVTM and CDR2 is ANQGSEA. The CDR3 sequence is 13 residues long. The ends lost 6 bases at V and 7 bases at J; junction bases unmatched: 8. The CDR3 reads CSVLGDSYGELFF. The CDR3 DNA sequence: TGCAGCGTGTTAGGGGACAGCTACGGGGAGCTGTTTTTT.

This chain links TRBV7-2 with TRBJ2-7; 12 positions agree with TRBD2. V lost 1 base and J lost 7; bases outside the gene matches: 2. Germline V CDR1 and CDR2: SGHTA, FQGNSA. The CDR3 has 14 amino acids. In DNA, the CDR3 is TGTGCCAGCAGCTTAGGACTAGCGGGGGTTGAGCAGTACTTC. It encodes CASSLGLAGVEQYF.

This clonotype has a count of ten or more. The chain uses TRBV2 and TRBJ2-7, with D perhaps matching TRBD2 (6 bases). Per the germline V gene, CDR1 is SNHLY and CDR2 is FYNNEI. The CDR3 contains 14 residues. V was trimmed by 7 bases and J by 0 bases, leaving 13 bases between them. The CDR3 sequence is CASIRLGASYEQYF. The CDR3 DNA follows: TGTGCCAGCATCCGACTAGGTGCCTCCTACGAGCAGTACTTC. The variable domain in full, with the rest retrieved from reference TRBV2 and TRBJ2-7, is EPEVTQTPSHQVTQMGQEVILRCVPISNHLYFYWYRQILGQKVEFLVSFYNNEISEKSEIFDDQFSVERPDGSNFTLKIRSTKLEDSAMYFCASIRLGASYEQYFGPGTRLTVT.